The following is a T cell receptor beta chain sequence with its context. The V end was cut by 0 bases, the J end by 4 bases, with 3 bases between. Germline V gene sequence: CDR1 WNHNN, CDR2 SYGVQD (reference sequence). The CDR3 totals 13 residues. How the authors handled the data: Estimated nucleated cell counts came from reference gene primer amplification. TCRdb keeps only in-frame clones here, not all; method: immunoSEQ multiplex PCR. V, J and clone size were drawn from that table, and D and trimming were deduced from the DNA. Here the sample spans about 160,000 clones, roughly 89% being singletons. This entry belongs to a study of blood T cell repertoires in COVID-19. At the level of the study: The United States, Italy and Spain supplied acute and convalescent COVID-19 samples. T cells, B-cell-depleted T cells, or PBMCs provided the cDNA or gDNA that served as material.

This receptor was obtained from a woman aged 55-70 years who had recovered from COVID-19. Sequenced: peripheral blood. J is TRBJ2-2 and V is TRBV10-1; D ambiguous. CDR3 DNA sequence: TGCGCCAGCAGTGAGTCCGGCACCGGGGAGCTGTTTTTT. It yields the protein CASSESGTGELFF.